Below, 24 T cell receptor beta chains from the same sample are listed, as sequenced in a study of human T cells and chemical hapten exposure. The time point: patch test 1, 2 weeks after DPC sensitization. Treatment in this sample: therapeutic diphenylcyclopropenone sensitization with weekly scalp DPC. TCRdb analysed the RACE reads with MiXCR anew, one entry per CDR3 protein. The data hold under 450,000 distinct CDR3 sequences, with approximately 4.4% observed a single time. Source: whole blood, taken in connection with sensitization to the hapten diphenylcyclopropenone (DPC). The source of these receptors is a woman aged 45-65 years with alopecia areata. Some clones in this sample may be carry-over from other donors' samples.

This clonotype has more than one count but fewer than ten. This chain connects TRBV6-2 or TRBV6-3 to TRBJ2-7; 11 bases are shared with TRBD2. V lost 6 bases and J lost 4; bases outside the gene matches: 5. The germline V gene has CDR1 MNHEY and CDR2 SVGEGT. The CDR3 contains 14 residues. The CDR3 sequence is CASRASSGRYEQYF. CDR3 bases: TGTGCCAGCAGGGCTTCTAGCGGGAGGTACGAGCAGTACTTC.

This clonotype was observed at least ten times. The chain uses TRBV5-4 and TRBJ2-1; D ambiguous. V lost 0 bases and J 0 bases, leaving 4 bases between the germline ends. The CDR3 extends over 14 amino acids. Germline V CDR1 and CDR2: SGHNT, YYREEE (reference sequence). This CDR3 reads CASSLGVSYNEQFF. The CDR3 nucleotides read TGTGCCAGCAGCTTGGGGGTCTCCTACAATGAGCAGTTCTTC.

This clonotype was seen at least ten times. This rearrangement joins TRBV29-1 to TRBJ1-4; no firm D call. This CDR3 has 13 residues. The germline V and J ends were trimmed by 3 bases and 7 bases, with 12 bases remaining between them. CDR1 is SQVTM and CDR2 is ANQGSEA in the germline V gene. CDR3: CSVDPIGSEKLFF. The CDR3 DNA is TGCAGCGTTGATCCGATAGGCAGTGAAAAACTGTTTTTT. The full variable domain, completed using reference TRBV29-1 and TRBJ1-4, is SAVISQKPSRDICQRGTSLTIQCQVDSQVTMMFWYRQQPGQSLTLIATANQGSEATYESGFVIDKFPISRPNLTFSTLTVSNMSPEDSSIYLCSVDPIGSEKLFFGSGTQLSVL.

This clonotype was detected only a few times. The gene calls are TRBV6-6 and TRBJ1-1, with D hard to call. The germline CDR1 and CDR2 sequences are MNHNY and SVGAGI (reference sequence). V shed 5 bases and J shed 4 bases, with 8 bases lying between them. This CDR3 spans 12 amino acids. CDR3 amino acids: CASSPKATEAFF. CDR3 sequence (DNA): TGTGCCAGCAGTCCCAAGGCCACTGAAGCTTTCTTT.

This clonotype was recorded many times. In DNA, the CDR3 is TGTGCCAGCAGCTGGGGGGCAGGGAGCTCCTATAATTCACCCCTCCACTTT. This codes for CASSWGAGSSYNSPLHF. The V call is TRBV5-8, the J call TRBJ1-6; TRBD1 might be the D (6 bases). This CDR3 spans 17 amino acids. The ends were cut back, 3 bases at V and 0 bases at J, with 13 bases in the middle. The germline V gene encodes CDR1 SGHTS and CDR2 YDEGEE. The full variable domain, its missing parts supplied by reference TRBV5-8 and TRBJ1-6, is EAGVTQSPTHLIKTRGQQATLRCSPISGHTSVYWYQQALGLGLQFLLWYDEGEERNRGNFPPRFSGRQFPNYSSELNVNALELEDSALYLCASSWGAGSSYNSPLHFGNGTRLTVT.

At least ten counts were recorded for this clonotype. This chain uses TRBV5-1 with TRBJ2-1; the D gene is possibly TRBD1 (5 bases). CDR1 and CDR2 (germline): SGHRS, YFSETQ. Trimming stripped 2 bases from V and 4 bases from J, with 13 bases between. There are 15 residues in the CDR3. Written as DNA, the CDR3 is TGCGCCAGCAGCTTCGGCAGTGGGGCTTACAATGAGCAGTTCTTC. Protein sequence: CASSFGSGAYNEQFF.

Ten or more counts support this clonotype. This chain joins TRBV20-1 and TRBJ1-1, with D possibly being TRBD1 (5 bases). Germline lookup yields CDR1 DFQATT and CDR2 SNEGSKA (reference sequence). CDR3 size: 12 residues. Trimming removed 3 bases at V and 6 bases at J, with 11 bases between. The CDR3 DNA follows: TGCAGTGCTAGTAGGGACGGTCCTGAAGCTTTCTTT. Protein: CSASRDGPEAFF.

V gene TRBV29-1 combines with J gene TRBJ2-3; 7 bases map to TRBD2. The J segment lost 4 bases and the V segment lost 4 bases, leaving 2 bases of the junction unmatched. The germline V gene has CDR1 SQVTM and CDR2 ANQGSEA. This CDR3 is 12 amino acids long. CDR3 in amino acids: CSVGLAPDTQYF. The CDR3 DNA follows: TGCAGCGTTGGACTAGCCCCAGATACGCAGTATTTT.

The sample holds a few counts of this clonotype. The chain combines TRBV27 with TRBJ2-7, with D perhaps TRBD1 or TRBD2 (7 bases each). Per germline, CDR1 MNHEY and CDR2 SMNVEV (reference sequence). V was cut by 5 bases and J by 5 bases, with 19 bases left in between. CDR3 size: 15 residues. Written as DNA, the CDR3 is TGTGCCAGCAGTCCCAGGGGGGGCAACTGGAACGAGCAGTACTTC. This encodes CASSPRGGNWNEQYF.

The V call is TRBV29-1, the J call TRBJ2-7; weak D call: TRBD2 (5 bases). CDR3 size: 10 residues. V lost 4 bases and J lost 7, with 8 bases in between. Looked up from germline, CDR1 is SQVTM and CDR2 is ANQGSEA. The CDR3 DNA reads as TGCAGCGTTGGATCGGGGGAGCAGTACTTC. Protein sequence: CSVGSGEQYF.

The gene calls are TRBV12-3 or TRBV12-4 and TRBJ2-7; D may match TRBD1 or TRBD2 (6 bases each). Trimming pared 8 bases from V and 0 bases from J, leaving 17 bases between. CDR3 length: 15 residues. CDR3 nucleotide sequence: TGTGCCAGCCGAGGAGGGGCGGACAGCTCCTACGAGCAGTACTTC. It encodes CASRGGADSSYEQYF.

In its sample, this clonotype was seen many times. J is TRBJ2-3 and V is TRBV29-1; weak D call: TRBD1 (7 bases). CDR3 size: 13 residues. The germline V gene encodes CDR1 SQVTM and CDR2 ANQGSEA. V shed 7 bases and J shed 4 bases, with 15 bases lying between them. The CDR3 loop is CSGLGGIADTQYF. The CDR3 DNA sequence: TGCAGCGGACTAGGGGGCATTGCAGATACGCAGTATTTT.

This clonotype was recorded at least ten times. J is TRBJ1-1 and V is TRBV5-6, with TRBD1 as a possible D gene (5 bases). V was cut by 1 base and J by 1 base, with 11 bases left in between. The CDR3 runs 15 residues. Germline loops: CDR1 SGHDT, CDR2 YYEEEE. The CDR3 region has the DNA TGTGCCAGCAGCTTGTGGGGGATAGGGAACACTGAAGCTTTCTTT. This encodes CASSLWGIGNTEAFF.

This clonotype was found many times. The chain recombines TRBV28 with TRBJ2-3; D might be TRBD1 or TRBD2, each matching 5 bases. The CDR3 sequence is 15 residues long. Germline lookup yields CDR1 MDHEN and CDR2 SYDVKM. V lost 3 bases and J lost 0, with 10 bases in between. Written as DNA, the CDR3 is TGTGCCAGCAGTTTGAACCGGGGCAGCACAGATACGCAGTATTTT. This translates into CASSLNRGSTDTQYF.

This clonotype has just a few counts. The V and J genes are TRBV5-6 and TRBJ1-4; D not certain. CDR3 size: 13 residues. Germline V CDR1 and CDR2: SGHDT, YYEEEE. V lost 2 bases and J 6 bases, leaving 8 bases between the germline ends. The CDR3 sequence: CASSFVNDEKLFF. CDR3 in DNA: TGTGCCAGCAGCTTCGTGAATGATGAAAAACTGTTTTTT.

This clonotype was found many times. The gene calls are TRBV12-3 or TRBV12-4 and TRBJ1-1; the D gene is possibly TRBD1 (6 bases). The V end lost 3 bases, the J end lost 8 bases, and 10 bases lay between the germline ends. This CDR3 is built from 12 residues. In DNA, the CDR3 is TGTGCCAGCAGTTTCAGGGGCACCGAAGCTTTCTTT. Protein sequence: CASSFRGTEAFF.

This sequence joins TRBV29-1 and TRBJ2-7; 7 positions match TRBD1. The CDR3 is made up of 13 amino acids. Germline CDR1 SQVTM, CDR2 ANQGSEA. V lost 4 bases to trimming and J lost 2 bases; unmatched junction nucleotides: 5. CDR3 region: CSVVGDRTYEQYF. The CDR3 nucleotides are TGCAGCGTTGTTGGGGACAGAACCTACGAGCAGTACTTC.

V is TRBV28 and J is TRBJ1-4, with 7 bases lining up with TRBD1. Germline values: CDR1 MDHEN, CDR2 SYDVKM. The V gene end was trimmed by 6 bases and the J gene end by 6 bases; junction bases not matched to a gene: 7. CDR3 length equals 14 residues. The CDR3 region is CASRSGTEYEKLFF. The CDR3 DNA sequence: TGTGCCAGCAGGTCCGGGACAGAGTATGAAAAACTGTTTTTT.

In regard to this clonotype: A much bigger clone sits one base away, suggesting this may be a read error. The CDR3 region is CASSSTSGIYEQYF. Written as DNA, the CDR3 is TGTGCCAGCAGCTCGACTAGCGGGATTTACGAGCAGTACTTC. The chain couples TRBV7-9 to TRBJ2-7, with 11 bases identical to TRBD2. The CDR3 spans 14 residues. Germline loops: CDR1 SEHNR, CDR2 FQNEAQ (reference sequence). The V gene end was trimmed by 4 bases and the J gene end by 4 bases; junction bases not matched to a gene: 3.

The table lists this clonotype with a few counts. As DNA, the CDR3 is TGTGCTAGTGTTCATACGCCCTGGAATGAGCAGTTCTTC. Protein product: CASVHTPWNEQFF. This chain connects TRBV12-5 to TRBJ2-1; D unclear. CDR1 is LGHNT and CDR2 is FRNRAP in the germline V gene. Trimming stripped 7 bases from V and 7 bases from J, with 14 bases between. The CDR3 sequence is 13 residues long.

At least ten counts were recorded for this clonotype. CDR3 protein: CAISAKPGQGAYNEQFF. CDR3 DNA sequence: TGTGCCATCAGTGCGAAACCGGGACAGGGGGCTTACAATGAGCAGTTCTTC. The J gene is TRBJ2-1, the V gene TRBV10-3; 12 positions agree with TRBD1. CDR1 is ENHRY and CDR2 is SYGVKD in the germline V gene. The CDR3 has 17 residues. The trim removed 4 bases at V and 4 bases at J, leaving 8 bases unmatched.

This clonotype was picked up many times. The chain is built from TRBV11-3 and TRBJ1-1; tentatively, D is TRBD1 (5 bases). V gave up 5 bases and J gave up 4 bases, with 14 bases separating them. From germline, CDR1 is SGHNT and CDR2 YENEEA. The CDR3 is 14 residues long. The CDR3 nucleotides are TGTGCCAGCAGCCCCTCCAGGGACTCCACTGAAGCTTTCTTT. Translating gives CASSPSRDSTEAFF.

This clonotype was seen repeatedly, ten times or more. Here the CDR3 reads CASRGDTGYEQYF. The CDR3 nucleotides are TGTGCCAGCAGGGGAGACACTGGGTACGAGCAGTACTTC. The chain has TRBV28 and TRBJ2-7, with D perhaps TRBD2 (5 bases). V lost 6 bases and J lost 4, with 13 bases in between. CDR1 and CDR2 (germline): MDHEN, SYDVKM. The CDR3 has 13 residues.

The DNA for the CDR3 is TGTGCCAGCAGCTTTCAGCCCCAAGAGACCCAGTACTTC. Translated, it gives CASSFQPQETQYF. The rearrangement uses TRBV7-9 and TRBJ2-5; D gene uncertain. CDR1 is SEHNR and CDR2 is FQNEAQ in the germline V gene (reference sequence). The V end was cut by 3 bases, the J end by 1 base, with 6 bases between. The CDR3 is 13 amino acids.